These 25 T cell receptor beta chains were all obtained from the same sample, sequenced in a study of T and B cells in COVID-19 patients. Each TRB amplification used roughly 230-550 ng of genomic DNA from blood. Multiplex PCR with BIOMED2 TRB-A/B primer pools amplified TRB rearrangements. From the multiplex PCR reads, TCRdb called clonotypes with MiXCR, one entry per CDR3 protein. The sample has approximately 6,000 distinct CDR3 sequences, 26% seen once. Specimen: blood. The origin of the receptors is a human donor with active COVID-19.

V usage is TRBV7-6 and J usage is TRBJ2-1; TRBD2 agrees at 10 bases. The germline CDR1 and CDR2 sequences are SGHVS and FNYEAQ. The CDR3 length is 14 residues. V was pared by 2 bases and J by 9 bases, with 4 bases of the junction left unmatched. CDR3 sequence (DNA): TGTGCCAGCAGCTTAAGGCCTAGCGGGGGTGAGCAGTTCTTC. The encoded protein is CASSLRPSGGEQFF.

This clonotype ranks as medium-sized. The chain employs TRBV6-1 and TRBJ2-2; D tentatively reads TRBD1 or TRBD2 (6 bases each). Trimming removed 7 bases at V and 4 bases at J, with 13 bases between. Germline V gene data show CDR1 as MNHNS and CDR2 as SASEGT. The CDR3 runs 14 residues. The CDR3 DNA reads as TGTGCCAGCACCGGAGGGGGTAGCACCGGGGAGCTGTTTTTT. Encoded protein: CASTGGGSTGELFF.

This chain connects TRBV19 to TRBJ2-2; D is perhaps TRBD2 (5 bases). Trimming cost V 7 bases and J 7 bases, with 13 bases left between them. This CDR3 is 13 amino acids long. CDR1 and CDR2 from the germline V gene are LNHDA and SQIVND (reference sequence). This CDR3 reads CASTPLGVGELFF. CDR3 nucleotide sequence: TGTGCCAGTACCCCCCTGGGAGTCGGGGAGCTGTTTTTT. The variable domain in full, completed from reference TRBV19 and TRBJ2-2, reads DGGITQSPKYLFRKEGQNVTLSCEQNLNHDAMYWYRQDPGQGLRLIYYSQIVNDFQKGDIAEGYSVSREKKESFPLTVTSAQKNPTAFYLCASTPLGVGELFFGEGSRLTVL.

This clonotype was seen a handful of times. The CDR3 DNA reads as TGTGCCAGCAGTGAAGAGGCAGAGAATGAAAAACTGTTTTTT. It specifies CASSEEAENEKLFF. This chain joins TRBV6-1 and TRBJ1-4, with unresolved D. V was pared by 1 base and J by 5 bases, with 8 bases between. This CDR3 region has 14 residues. Germline V gives CDR1 MNHNS, CDR2 SASEGT.

By its share, this clonotype is medium-sized. The chain has TRBV5-5 and TRBJ2-3, with 9 bases lining up with TRBD2. The CDR3 totals 15 residues. Germline-derived CDR1 and CDR2 are SGHKS and YYEKEE (reference sequence). The ends lost 5 bases at V and 2 bases at J; junction bases unmatched: 6. CDR3 residues: CASSKAGGFTDTQYF. CDR3 sequence (DNA): TGTGCCAGCAGTAAAGCGGGGGGATTCACAGATACGCAGTATTTT.

The chain has TRBV7-2 and TRBJ1-2; D remains ambiguous. The CDR3 has 15 residues. Per germline, CDR1 SGHTA and CDR2 FQGNSA. Trimming pared 3 bases from V and 1 base from J, leaving 12 bases between. CDR3 DNA sequence: TGTGCCAGCAGCTTGGAGAAAATTAATAACTATGGCTACACCTTC. It encodes CASSLEKINNYGYTF. The full variable domain, rest sourced from reference TRBV7-2 and TRBJ1-2, is GAGVSQSPSNKVTEKGKDVELRCDPISGHTALYWYRQSLGQGLEFLIYFQGNSAPDKSGLPSDRFSAERTGGSVSTLTIQRTQQEDSAVYLCASSLEKINNYGYTFGSGTRLTVV.

This clonotype was detected only a few times. The chain is built from TRBV6-2 or TRBV6-3 and TRBJ2-6, with D maybe TRBD1 (6 bases). Looked up from germline, CDR1 is MNHEY and CDR2 is SVGEGT. This CDR3 is 14 amino acids long. Between the trimmed V and J ends, which lost 0 bases and 8 bases, there was a span of 8 bases. CDR3 in amino acids: CASSYSQGSNVLTF. CDR3 DNA: TGTGCCAGCAGTTACTCGCAGGGGTCCAACGTCCTGACTTTC.

This clonotype was seen more than once but under ten times. This chain connects TRBV6-5 to TRBJ1-4; D gene ambiguous. Germline loops: CDR1 MNHEY, CDR2 SVGAGI. This CDR3 contains 13 residues. Trimming took off 8 bases at V and 8 bases at J, with 15 bases between the two ends. The DNA for the CDR3 is TGTGCCAGCTCCCCCCCGGGGTGGGAAAAACTGTTTTTT. Protein product: CASSPPGWEKLFF.

V gene TRBV12-3 or TRBV12-4 combines with J gene TRBJ2-3; tentatively, D is TRBD2 (5 bases). CDR3 length equals 12 residues. V lost 3 bases and J lost 9, with 10 bases in between. The CDR3 sequence is CASSLDSATQYF. DNA of the CDR3: TGTGCCAGCAGTTTGGACTCTGCGACGCAGTATTTT.

This clonotype is medium-sized by share. The chain uses TRBV6-5 and TRBJ2-3, with D perhaps matching TRBD2 (5 bases). V dropped 5 bases and J dropped 2 bases, with 17 bases sitting between them. The CDR3 consists of 16 residues. The germline CDR1 and CDR2 sequences are MNHEY and SVGAGI. The CDR3 spells CASSPRSLGVTDTQYF. As DNA, the CDR3 is TGTGCCAGCAGTCCTCGAAGTTTGGGAGTCACAGATACGCAGTATTTT.

This clonotype was counted between two and nine times. The chain uses TRBV7-6 and TRBJ2-2, with D possibly called TRBD1 or TRBD2 (6 bases each). Trimming stripped 7 bases from V and 4 bases from J, with 16 bases between. CDR3 size: 15 residues. Germline CDR1 is SGHVS and CDR2 is FNYEAQ. DNA for the CDR3: TGTGCCAGCACCGTAGGGGGGAAGGTCACCGGGGAGCTGTTTTTT. Protein: CASTVGGKVTGELFF.

In this sample, this clonotype is medium-sized. This sequence joins TRBV5-5 and TRBJ2-7, with 9 bases aligning to TRBD1. This CDR3 has 15 residues. V lost 2 bases to trimming and J lost 3 bases; unmatched junction nucleotides: 6. The germline V gene has CDR1 SGHKS and CDR2 YYEKEE (reference sequence). CDR3 sequence reads: CASSFVWTGDYEQYF. For the CDR3, the DNA is TGTGCCAGCAGCTTTGTATGGACAGGGGACTACGAGCAGTACTTC. The full variable domain, rest sourced from reference TRBV5-5 and TRBJ2-7, is DAGVTQSPTHLIKTRGQQVTLRCSPISGHKSVSWYQQVLGQGPQFIFQYYEKEERGRGNFPDRFSARQFPNYSSELNVNALLLGDSALYLCASSFVWTGDYEQYFGPGTRLTVT.

This clonotype is classed as medium-sized. The chain is built from TRBV19 and TRBJ1-4; D not resolved. Germline V lookup: CDR1 LNHDA, CDR2 SQIVND (reference sequence). Trimming shortened V by 2 bases and J by 6 bases, and 7 bases separated the two germline ends. This CDR3 is built from 13 residues. CDR3 in amino acids: CASSIWVDEKLFF. As DNA, the CDR3 is TGTGCCAGTAGTATATGGGTCGATGAAAAACTGTTTTTT.

The V call is TRBV7-9, the J call TRBJ2-7, with D possibly being TRBD1 or TRBD2 (6 bases each). This CDR3 comprises 16 residues. Trimming stripped 1 base from V and 2 bases from J, with 15 bases between. Germline V lookup: CDR1 SEHNR, CDR2 FQNEAQ (reference sequence). This CDR3 reads CASSLESGGSPYEQYF. CDR3 DNA sequence: TGTGCCAGCAGCTTAGAATCCGGGGGCAGCCCCTACGAGCAGTACTTC.

The J gene is TRBJ2-2, the V gene TRBV24-1; 7 bases map to TRBD1. Germline loops: CDR1 KGHDR, CDR2 SFDVKD. This CDR3 is built from 15 residues. Trimming removed 9 bases from V and 5 bases from J; junction bases left unmatched: 11. Here the CDR3 reads CATCRTGGWTGELFF. Here the CDR3 DNA reads TGTGCCACCTGTAGGACAGGTGGTTGGACCGGGGAGCTGTTTTTT.

The V and J genes are TRBV5-1 and TRBJ2-1; TRBD2 might be the D (6 bases). The CDR3 runs to 16 residues. Germline V gives CDR1 SGHRS, CDR2 YFSETQ. The ends were cut back, 2 bases at V and 0 bases at J, with 12 bases in the middle. The CDR3 DNA is TGCGCCAGCAGCTTAAACCTGGGGGGCTCCTACAATGAGCAGTTCTTC. Amino acid sequence: CASSLNLGGSYNEQFF. Together with reference TRBV5-1 and TRBJ2-1, the CDR3 gives the full variable domain: KAGVTQTPRYLIKTRGQQVTLSCSPISGHRSVSWYQQTPGQGLQFLFEYFSETQRNKGNFPGRFSGRQFSNSRSEMNVSTLELGDSALYLCASSLNLGGSYNEQFFGPGTRLTVL.

On this clonotype: The junction departs from the called germline gene at one end, perhaps through a read error. The J gene is TRBJ1-3, the V gene TRBV12-3 or TRBV12-4, with D perhaps TRBD1 (6 bases). CDR3 size: 15 residues. The CDR3 DNA follows: TGTGCCAGCACTTTAGGGGGGCCTAGGGGAAACACCATATATTTT. It yields the protein CASTLGGPRGNTIYF.

V gene TRBV19 combines with J gene TRBJ2-3; TRBD2 aligns across 12 bases. Trimming took 7 bases from V and 4 from J; bases not matched to a gene: 3. Germline loops: CDR1 LNHDA, CDR2 SQIVND (reference sequence). The CDR3 is made up of 14 amino acids. The DNA for the CDR3 is TGTGCCAGTAAACCTAGCGGGGGGGCAGATACGCAGTATTTT. It specifies CASKPSGGADTQYF.

The chain joins TRBV6-2 or TRBV6-3 to TRBJ2-2, with TRBD2 as a possible D gene (6 bases). V lost 6 bases, J lost 8 bases, and 7 bases lay in between. Germline lookup yields CDR1 MNHEY and CDR2 SVGEGT. The CDR3 has 11 residues. The CDR3 loop is CASRLAGELFF. The CDR3 coding sequence is TGTGCCAGCAGGCTAGCGGGGGAGCTGTTTTTT.

The gene calls are TRBV20-1 and TRBJ2-7; 10 bases are a match to TRBD2. V shed 4 bases and J 6 bases; nucleotides not matched to a gene: 3. Germline lookup yields CDR1 DFQATT and CDR2 SNEGSKA (reference sequence). This CDR3 is 12 amino acids long. This CDR3 is CSAMLAGGEQYF. CDR3 nucleotides: TGCAGTGCTATGTTAGCGGGGGGCGAGCAGTACTTC.

Notes on this clonotype: A much larger clonotype is one base distant, so this may be a read error. The chain is built from TRBV6-5 and TRBJ2-5, with 8 bases lining up with TRBD2. Germline trimming cut 6 bases from V and 7 bases from J; bases unmatched to any gene: 16. The CDR3 is 16 amino acids. Germline values: CDR1 MNHEY, CDR2 SVGAGI. CDR3 bases: TGTGCCAGCAGCCCCCTCAGCGGGGGATTCTCGGGGACCCAGTACTTC. Protein: CASSPLSGGFSGTQYF.

CDR3 bases: TGCAGTGCTAGAAAACCGGGACAGGGAGGAAGTCAGCCCCAGCATTTT. It yields the protein CSARKPGQGGSQPQHF. This chain links TRBV20-1 with TRBJ1-5; 9 bases line up with TRBD1. The CDR3 has 16 amino acids. Germline-derived CDR1 and CDR2 are DFQATT and SNEGSKA (reference sequence). J gave up 6 bases and V 2 bases, and 11 bases lay outside the gene matches.

By share of the sample, this clonotype is medium-sized. The V and J genes are TRBV30 and TRBJ2-7; 7 nucleotides line up with TRBD1. The V gene's germline CDR1 is GTSNPN and CDR2 SVGIG (reference sequence). This CDR3 spans 13 amino acids. V gave up 3 bases and J gave up 3 bases; unmatched junction bases: 5. DNA of the CDR3: TGTGCCTGGAGCGTAGGACAGGACTACGAGCAGTACTTC. Its protein product is CAWSVGQDYEQYF.

By sample share, this clonotype is medium-sized. This rearrangement joins TRBV6-5 to TRBJ2-1; 13 bases align to TRBD2. Germline assignment: CDR1 MNHEY and CDR2 SVGAGI. This CDR3 region has 18 residues. Unmatched junction bases numbered 13, after V lost 7 bases and J lost 4 bases. CDR3 region: CASTTLAGGQSQYNEQFF. In DNA, the CDR3 is TGTGCCAGCACCACACTAGCGGGGGGGCAATCCCAGTACAATGAGCAGTTCTTC.

This clonotype was recorded a few times. The J gene is TRBJ2-6, the V gene TRBV19; D possibly corresponds to TRBD1 (6 bases). Trimming left V 7 bases short and J 2 bases short, with 12 bases between. In germline, CDR1 is LNHDA, CDR2 SQIVND (reference sequence). This CDR3 is built from 15 residues. The CDR3 loop reads CASTVGAPGANVLTF. The CDR3 region has the DNA TGTGCCAGTACCGTGGGGGCCCCTGGGGCCAACGTCCTGACTTTC.